This TCR beta chain came from a study of identical twins. Study observations and caveats: Excess low generation probability was seen in twin-shared out-of-frame alpha sequences. Beta clonotypes that were abundant in cord blood contained fewer insertions, a pattern absent from memory repertoires. Twins showed weaker excess sharing in their beta out-of-frame sequences. These conclusions were based on statistical analysis (cross-sectional, not following the same donors).

Trimming cost V 0 bases and J 1 base, with 11 bases left between them. Germline lookup yields CDR1 MNHEY and CDR2 SVGAGI. This CDR3 contains 16 residues. A single count supports this clonotype. What it binds is not known. TCRdb re-analysed the 5' RACE reads in MiXCR, keeping a single row per CDR3 protein. The repertoire consists of 1.5 million to 2 million distinct CDR3 sequences, with under 35% occurring once and the leading ten covering roughly 0.3%. The sequenced material came from cord blood. The TCR originated in a newborn girl in good health. The V call is TRBV6-5, the J call TRBJ2-3; D gene unclear. DNA for the CDR3: TGTGCCAGCAGTTACTCACCGGGCCGGGGCACAGATACGCAGTATTTT. This encodes CASSYSPGRGTDTQYF.